This T cell receptor (beta chain) was identified during a study of control samples from healthy donors and cancer patients. TCRdb's copy holds only in-frame clones and misses some; the assay was immunoSEQ multiplex PCR. The table lists around 22,000 clones, 65% to 90% of them singletons. The CDR3 totals 17 residues. In germline, CDR1 is MNHEY, CDR2 SMNVEV (reference sequence). V gave up 9 bases and J gave up 0 bases, with 18 bases separating them. A few counts support this clone. The clonotype comes from a man in his 60s with head and neck cancer. Material: PBMCs. The V call is TRBV27, the J call TRBJ2-6; the D is unclear. The CDR3 protein is CASSRVLVSSGANVLTF. The CDR3 nucleotides are TGTGCCAGTTCCCGGGTCCTAGTCAGCTCTGGGGCCAACGTCCTGACTTTC.